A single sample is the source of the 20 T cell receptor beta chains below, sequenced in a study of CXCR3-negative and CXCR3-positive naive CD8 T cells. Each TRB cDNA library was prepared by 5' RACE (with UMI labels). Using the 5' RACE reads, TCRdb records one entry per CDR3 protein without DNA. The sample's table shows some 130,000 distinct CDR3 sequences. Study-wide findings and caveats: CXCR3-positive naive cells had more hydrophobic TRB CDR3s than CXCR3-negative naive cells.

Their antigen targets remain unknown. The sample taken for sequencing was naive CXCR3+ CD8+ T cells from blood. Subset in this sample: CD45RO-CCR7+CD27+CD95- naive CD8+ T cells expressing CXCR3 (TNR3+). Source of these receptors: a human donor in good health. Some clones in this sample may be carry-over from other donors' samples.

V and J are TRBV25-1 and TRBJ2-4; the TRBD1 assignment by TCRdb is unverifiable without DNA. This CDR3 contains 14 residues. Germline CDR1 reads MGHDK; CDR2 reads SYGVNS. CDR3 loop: CASPGTGAKNIQYF. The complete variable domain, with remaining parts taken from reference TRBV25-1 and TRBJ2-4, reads EADIYQTPRYLVIGTGKKITLECSQTMGHDKMYWYQQDPGMELHLIHYSYGVNSTEKGDLSSESTVSRIRTEHFPLTLESARPSHTSQYLCASPGTGAKNIQYFGAGTRLSVL.

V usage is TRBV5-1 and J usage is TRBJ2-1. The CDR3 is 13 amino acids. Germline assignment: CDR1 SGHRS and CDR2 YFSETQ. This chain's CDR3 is CASSWDLANEQFF.

The CDR3 sequence: CSGLDITYEQYF. V and J are TRBV29-1 and TRBJ2-7. The CDR3 contains 12 residues. Germline V lookup: CDR1 SQVTM, CDR2 ANQGSEA.

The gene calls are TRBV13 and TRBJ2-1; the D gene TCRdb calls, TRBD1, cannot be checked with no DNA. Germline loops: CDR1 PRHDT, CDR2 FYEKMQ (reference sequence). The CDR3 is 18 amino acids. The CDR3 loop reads CASSGEEHRDTGYNEQFF.

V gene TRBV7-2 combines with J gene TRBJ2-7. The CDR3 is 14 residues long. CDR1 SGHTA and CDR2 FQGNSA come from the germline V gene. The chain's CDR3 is CASSLEIASYEQYF.

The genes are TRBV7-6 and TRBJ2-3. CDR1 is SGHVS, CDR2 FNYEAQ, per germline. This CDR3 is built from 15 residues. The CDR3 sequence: CASSLGRVPADTQYF.

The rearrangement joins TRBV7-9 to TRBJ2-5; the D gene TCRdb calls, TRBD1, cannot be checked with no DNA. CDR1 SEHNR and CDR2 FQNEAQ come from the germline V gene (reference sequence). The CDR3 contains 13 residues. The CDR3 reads CASSHRGSETQYF. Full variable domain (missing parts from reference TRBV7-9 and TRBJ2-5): DTGVSQNPRHKITKRGQNVTFRCDPISEHNRLYWYRQTLGQGPEFLTYFQNEAQLEKSRLLSDRFSAERPKGSFSTLEIQRTEQGDSAMYLCASSHRGSETQYFGPGTRLLVL.

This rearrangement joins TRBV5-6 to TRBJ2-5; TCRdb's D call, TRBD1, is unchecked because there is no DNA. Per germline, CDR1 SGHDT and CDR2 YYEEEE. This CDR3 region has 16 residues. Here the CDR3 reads CASSLVRQGTQETQYF.

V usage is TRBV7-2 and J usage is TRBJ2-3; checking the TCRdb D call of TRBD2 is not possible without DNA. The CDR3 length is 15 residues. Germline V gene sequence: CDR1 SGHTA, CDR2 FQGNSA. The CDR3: CASSGGTSGPDTQYF.

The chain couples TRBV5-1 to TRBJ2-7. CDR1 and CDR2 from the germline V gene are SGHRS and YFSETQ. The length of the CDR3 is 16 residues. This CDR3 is CASSLVWSSSSYEQYF.

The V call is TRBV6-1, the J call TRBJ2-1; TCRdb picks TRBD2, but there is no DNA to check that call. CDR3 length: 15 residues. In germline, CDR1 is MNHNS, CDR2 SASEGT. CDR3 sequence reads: CASSEASGGVNEQFF.

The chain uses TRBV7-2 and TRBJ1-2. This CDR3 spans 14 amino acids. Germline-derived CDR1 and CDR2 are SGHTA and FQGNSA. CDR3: CASSFSPGPYGYTF.

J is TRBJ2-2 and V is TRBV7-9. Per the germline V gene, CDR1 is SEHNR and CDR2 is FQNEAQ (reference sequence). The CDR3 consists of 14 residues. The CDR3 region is CASSLVGRTGELFF.

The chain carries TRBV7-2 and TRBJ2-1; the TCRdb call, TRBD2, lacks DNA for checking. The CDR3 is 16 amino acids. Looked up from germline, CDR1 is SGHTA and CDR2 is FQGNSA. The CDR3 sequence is CASSLAGFSGYNEQFF.

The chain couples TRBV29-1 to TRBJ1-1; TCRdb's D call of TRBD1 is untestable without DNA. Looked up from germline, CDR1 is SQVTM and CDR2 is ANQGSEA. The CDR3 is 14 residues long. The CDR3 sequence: CSTRGPGEDTEAFF.

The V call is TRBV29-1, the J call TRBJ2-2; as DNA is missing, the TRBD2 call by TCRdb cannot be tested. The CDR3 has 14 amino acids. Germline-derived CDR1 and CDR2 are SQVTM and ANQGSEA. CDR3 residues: CSAEAPTAGGELFF.

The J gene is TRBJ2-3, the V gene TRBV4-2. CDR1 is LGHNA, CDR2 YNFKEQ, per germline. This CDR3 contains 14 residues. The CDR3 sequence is CASSQDRTADTQYF.

The CDR3 loop reads CASSFRHSAYEQYF. This chain joins TRBV28 and TRBJ2-7. The CDR3 is made up of 14 amino acids. CDR1 and CDR2 (germline): MDHEN, SYDVKM.

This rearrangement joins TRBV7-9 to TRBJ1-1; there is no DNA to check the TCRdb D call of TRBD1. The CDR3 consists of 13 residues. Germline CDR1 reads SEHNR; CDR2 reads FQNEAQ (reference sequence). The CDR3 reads CASSTPEGTEAFF.

CDR3 residues: CASSLEDRGDGYTF. The chain uses TRBV5-5 and TRBJ1-2; TCRdb lists TRBD1, though no DNA is available to test this call. From germline, CDR1 is SGHKS and CDR2 YYEKEE (reference sequence). The CDR3 has 14 residues.